The next 22 T cell receptor beta chains were all read from a single sample in a study of blood T cell repertoires in COVID-19. Some clones are missing from TCRdb's copy, which holds only in-frame ones; the method was immunoSEQ multiplex PCR. The sample contains around 190,000 clones, approximately 90% of which appear only once. The specimen was PBMCs or T cells enriched from blood (not recorded which). Receptors were obtained from a man in his late teens or twenties with acute COVID-19.

This clone was counted a few times. The chain couples TRBV5-8 to TRBJ2-5, with TRBD1 identical over 8 bases. CDR1 and CDR2 from the germline V gene are SGHTS and YDEGEE. The CDR3 loop spans 14 amino acids. Trimming took 0 bases from V and 3 from J; bases not matched to a gene: 1. As DNA, the CDR3 is TGTGCCAGCAGCTTGGGGACAGGGAAAGAGACCCAGTACTTC. Protein: CASSLGTGKETQYF.

This chain connects TRBV13 to TRBJ2-7, with 9 nucleotides matching TRBD2. CDR3 length: 14 residues. CDR1 PRHDT and CDR2 FYEKMQ come from the germline V gene (reference sequence). V trimming: 5 bases; J trimming: 6 bases; junction bases outside the gene matches: 8. The CDR3 DNA follows: TGTGCCAGCAGCACCCGGGGTAGCGGGAGCGAGCAGTACTTC. Amino acids: CASSTRGSGSEQYF.

Concerning this clone: One junction end disagrees with the germline gene, perhaps due to a read error. V usage is TRBV2 and J usage is TRBJ1-5; TRBD1 agrees at 7 bases. The CDR3 runs to 13 residues. Germline V gene sequence: CDR1 SNHLY, CDR2 FYNNEI. The CDR3 DNA reads TGTGCCAGCACCAGACAGGGCAAACAGCCCCAGCATTTT. This encodes CASTRQGKQPQHF.

The count of this clone is one. The rearrangement joins TRBV7-9 to TRBJ1-4; 11 bases are shared with TRBD1. Looked up from germline, CDR1 is SEHNR and CDR2 is FQNEAQ (reference sequence). J was trimmed by 8 bases and V by 3 bases; bases with no gene match: 8. The CDR3 consists of 16 residues. This chain's CDR3 is CASSFPGQGVREKLFF. In DNA, the CDR3 is TGTGCCAGCAGCTTCCCGGGACAGGGGGTACGGGAAAAACTGTTTTTT. The variable domain in full, completed from reference TRBV7-9 and TRBJ1-4, reads DTGVSQNPRHKITKRGQNVTFRCDPISEHNRLYWYRQTLGQGPEFLTYFQNEAQLEKSRLLSDRFSAERPKGSFSTLEIQRTEQGDSAMYLCASSFPGQGVREKLFFGSGTQLSVL.

This clone was seen just once. This chain connects TRBV9 to TRBJ1-5, with 7 bases matching TRBD1. CDR3 length: 18 residues. Germline V CDR1 and CDR2: SGDLS, YYNGEE. V lost 0 bases and J lost 0; bases outside the gene matches: 9. CDR3: CASSVEGTAQYSNQPQHF. In DNA, the CDR3 is TGTGCCAGCAGCGTAGAAGGGACAGCCCAGTATAGCAATCAGCCCCAGCATTTT.

V and J are TRBV7-3 and TRBJ1-1; D gene uncertain. Germline CDR1 SGHTA, CDR2 FQGTGA. V shed 1 base and J shed 5 bases, with 11 bases lying between them. The CDR3 is made up of 14 amino acids. CDR3 sequence reads: CASSLNAGSTEAFF. The CDR3 bases are TGTGCCAGCAGCTTAAACGCCGGGTCTACTGAAGCTTTCTTT.

The chain joins TRBV5-6 to TRBJ2-7; perhaps TRBD2 as D (5 bases). This CDR3 spans 12 amino acids. Trimming shortened V by 0 bases and J by 5 bases, and 6 bases separated the two germline ends. CDR1 and CDR2 (germline): SGHDT, YYEEEE. CDR3 nucleotide sequence: TGTGCCAGCAGCTTGGCGGGGAACGAGCAGTACTTC. Amino acid sequence: CASSLAGNEQYF.

This clone was picked up one time. The chain joins TRBV6-5 to TRBJ2-7; D is unresolved. V was pared by 6 bases and J by 0 bases, with 9 bases between. The CDR3 sequence is 13 residues long. In germline, CDR1 is MNHEY, CDR2 SVGAGI. Written as DNA, the CDR3 is TGTGCCAGCAGGAGAGGTCACTCCTACGAGCAGTACTTC. It codes for CASRRGHSYEQYF.

The rearrangement joins TRBV28 to TRBJ2-1; D gene uncertain. V gave up 5 bases and J gave up 4 bases, with 9 bases separating them. CDR1 is MDHEN and CDR2 is SYDVKM in the germline V gene. This CDR3 region has 13 residues. The CDR3 bases are TGTGCCAGCAGTGCCACCCAGTACAATGAGCAGTTCTTC. Translated, it gives CASSATQYNEQFF.

The rearrangement joins TRBV28 to TRBJ2-1; D perhaps matches TRBD1 (6 bases). This CDR3 spans 12 amino acids. The germline V and J ends were trimmed by 6 bases and 7 bases, with 10 bases remaining between them. Germline V lookup: CDR1 MDHEN, CDR2 SYDVKM. The CDR3 spells CASSIGQNEQFF. DNA of the CDR3: TGTGCCAGCAGCATTGGACAGAATGAGCAGTTCTTC.

The chain combines TRBV5-8 with TRBJ1-5; 7 nucleotides line up with TRBD1. This CDR3 region has 16 residues. V was pared by 4 bases and J by 3 bases, with 10 bases of the junction left unmatched. Germline CDR1 reads SGHTS; CDR2 reads YDEGEE. CDR3 in amino acids: CASSLMDRTINQPQHF. In nucleotides, the CDR3 is TGTGCCAGCAGCCTTATGGACAGGACAATCAATCAGCCCCAGCATTTT.

V is TRBV6-5 and J is TRBJ2-2; a weak D match, TRBD1 (6 bases). The CDR3 sequence is 12 residues long. The V end was cut by 6 bases, the J end by 7 bases, with 9 bases between. Germline CDR1 reads MNHEY; CDR2 reads SVGAGI. The CDR3 bases are TGTGCCAGCAGCCTAGGGGGCGGGGAGCTGTTTTTT. Translated, it gives CASSLGGGELFF.

This clone was observed a single time. The V gene is TRBV24-1, the J gene TRBJ2-3; 7 nucleotides agree with TRBD1. Germline loops: CDR1 KGHDR, CDR2 SFDVKD. The CDR3 length is 17 residues. Germline trimming cut 5 bases from V and 2 bases from J; bases unmatched to any gene: 12. The CDR3 nucleotides are TGTGCCACCAGTGCCTTCTATCGGGACAGCTACACAGATACGCAGTATTTT. It is translated as CATSAFYRDSYTDTQYF.

The CDR3: CASSEARAIEAFF. As DNA, the CDR3 is TGTGCCAGCAGTGAGGCCAGGGCCATTGAAGCTTTCTTT. V and J are TRBV2 and TRBJ1-1, with D perhaps TRBD1 (5 bases). The CDR3 is 13 residues long. CDR1 is SNHLY and CDR2 is FYNNEI in the germline V gene. The V end lost 3 bases, the J end lost 7 bases, and 12 bases lay between the germline ends. Based on the CDR3 plus reference TRBV2 and TRBJ1-1, the full variable domain is EPEVTQTPSHQVTQMGQEVILRCVPISNHLYFYWYRQILGQKVEFLVSFYNNEISEKSEIFDDQFSVERPDGSNFTLKIRSTKLEDSAMYFCASSEARAIEAFFGQGTRLTVV.

CDR3 in amino acids: CASSPTGTSGDYNEQFF. The CDR3 nucleotides are TGTGCCAGCAGCCCAACCGGGACTAGCGGGGATTACAATGAGCAGTTCTTC. The V call is TRBV7-3, the J call TRBJ2-1; the match to TRBD2 covers 13 bases. CDR1 SGHTA and CDR2 FQGTGA come from the germline V gene. The CDR3 is made up of 17 amino acids. V shed 5 bases and J 4 bases; nucleotides not matched to a gene: 8.

In its sample, this clone was seen many times. This chain uses TRBV28 with TRBJ1-3; 11 nucleotides line up with TRBD1. V gave up 4 bases and J gave up 10 bases; unmatched junction bases: 6. From germline, CDR1 is MDHEN and CDR2 SYDVKM. The CDR3 is 14 residues long. CDR3 nucleotide sequence: TGTGCCAGCAGTTCGGGGGACAGGGGGAGAACCATATATTTT. Translating gives CASSSGDRGRTIYF.

This chain connects TRBV5-8 to TRBJ2-1; D is perhaps TRBD2 (5 bases). The CDR3 extends over 14 amino acids. CDR1 is SGHTS, CDR2 YDEGEE, per germline. The germline V and J ends were trimmed by 1 base and 8 bases, with 13 bases remaining between them. The DNA for the CDR3 is TGTGCCAGCAGCTTGCTACCCGGGGTCTATGAGCAGTTCTTC. This sequence encodes CASSLLPGVYEQFF.

The CDR3 sequence is CASSQVTSRERYEQYF. The CDR3 region has the DNA TGCGCCAGCAGCCAAGTGACTAGCCGGGAGCGCTACGAGCAGTACTTC. The chain employs TRBV4-1 and TRBJ2-7, with 7 positions matching TRBD2. This CDR3 has 16 residues. V gave up 1 base and J gave up 3 bases; unmatched junction bases: 9. Germline assignment: CDR1 MGHRA and CDR2 YSYEKL.

The chain recombines TRBV4-2 with TRBJ2-5, with 8 bases matching TRBD2. CDR1 is LGHNA and CDR2 is YNFKEQ in the germline V gene. The trim removed 1 base at V and 2 bases at J, leaving 6 bases unmatched. The CDR3 totals 16 residues. The CDR3 DNA reads as TGTGCCAGCAGCCAAGCCCAGCGGGAGCAGCAAGAGACCCAGTACTTC. It encodes CASSQAQREQQETQYF.

This chain connects TRBV4-2 to TRBJ2-1, with a tentative D call TRBD2 (5 bases). V lost 0 bases, J lost 3 bases, and 15 bases lay in between. Per the germline V gene, CDR1 is LGHNA and CDR2 is YNFKEQ. This CDR3 is 17 amino acids long. Here the CDR3 reads CASSQDLAGTGYNEQFF. CDR3 sequence (DNA): TGTGCCAGCAGCCAAGATTTGGCGGGCACCGGCTACAATGAGCAGTTCTTC.

The rearrangement uses TRBV5-1 and TRBJ1-2; TRBD1 matches at 7 bases. The V gene's germline CDR1 is SGHRS and CDR2 YFSETQ. V shed 3 bases, J shed 0 bases, and the junction held 5 bases outside the gene matches. This CDR3 comprises 15 residues. The CDR3 region is CASSSSGTANYGYTF. The CDR3 bases are TGCGCCAGCAGCTCTTCCGGGACAGCTAACTATGGCTACACCTTC.

The chain combines TRBV6-5 with TRBJ1-1; 8 bases align to TRBD1. The V gene's germline CDR1 is MNHEY and CDR2 SVGAGI. V was pared by 4 bases and J by 8 bases, with 6 bases of the junction left unmatched. The CDR3 is 13 residues long. The CDR3 here is CASSSSRDREAFF. The DNA of the CDR3 is TGTGCCAGCAGTTCATCCCGGGACAGGGAAGCTTTCTTT.